The source of this TCR beta chain is a study of blood T cell repertoires in COVID-19. Sequenced by immunoSEQ multiplex PCR; TCRdb stores in-frame clones only, minus some. This table has about 110,000 clones, roughly 83% appearing once. With 3 bases removed from V and 0 bases from J, the gap between germline ends came to 16 bases. CDR3 size: 17 residues. CDR1 is SGHTS and CDR2 is YDEGEE in the germline V gene. V and J are TRBV5-8 and TRBJ1-3; D remains ambiguous. Sequences were obtained from peripheral blood. This receptor was identified in a human donor in a cohort sampled during active COVID-19. CDR3 region: CASSYGLTPSSGNTIYF. CDR3 nucleotides: TGTGCCAGCAGCTACGGACTGACGCCGAGCTCTGGAAACACCATATATTTT.